The 16 T cell receptor beta chains given below trace back to one sample, sequenced in a study of blood T cells in healthy people across ages. Through a sample-barcoded 5' primer and a J-beta primer mix, a second PCR was run for roughly 7 to 11 cycles. TCRdb reprocessed the 5' RACE reads with MiXCR, giving one entry per CDR3 protein. The sample comprises 1,800,000 or so distinct CDR3 sequences, more than 35% of which are singletons, and under 30% rests with the top ten. Sample: blood. The receptor set was obtained from a human donor in good health.

The CDR3 coding sequence is TGTGCCAGCAGTTACGATCGTCAGGCTGATGAGACTGAAGCTTTCTTT. It is translated as CASSYDRQADETEAFF. The gene calls are TRBV6-6 and TRBJ1-1; D not resolved. CDR1 and CDR2 (germline): MNHNY, SVGAGI (reference sequence). The CDR3 has 16 residues. V was cut by 2 bases and J by 5 bases, with 18 bases left in between.

This clonotype was found a few times. This chain uses TRBV6-6 with TRBJ1-5, with D maybe TRBD1 (5 bases). Trimming cost V 2 bases and J 4 bases, with 15 bases left between them. This CDR3 has 16 amino acids. Germline V gene lookup returns CDR1 MNHNY and CDR2 SVGAGI (reference sequence). Written as DNA, the CDR3 is TGTGCCAGCAGTTACGGGCAGGGCAGTCCTAATCAGCCCCAGCATTTT. Translating it yields CASSYGQGSPNQPQHF.

This clonotype was detected a few times. Here the CDR3 reads CASSQVETDYGYTF. The CDR3 DNA follows: TGCGCCAGCAGCCAGGTTGAAACGGACTATGGCTACACCTTC. The chain has TRBV4-1 and TRBJ1-2; D unresolved. The germline V and J ends were trimmed by 3 bases and 3 bases, with 11 bases remaining between them. The CDR3 runs 14 residues. CDR1 and CDR2 from the germline V gene are MGHRA and YSYEKL.

This clonotype is a singleton in its sample. V is TRBV7-9 and J is TRBJ2-1, with D tentatively TRBD1 (5 bases). The germline gives CDR1 SEHNR, CDR2 FQNEAQ (reference sequence). The germline V and J ends were trimmed by 3 bases and 12 bases, with 18 bases remaining between them. This CDR3 comprises 14 residues. In DNA, the CDR3 is TGTGCCAGCAGCTTCAAGGGAACAGGCACTGGGCAGTTCTTC. This sequence encodes CASSFKGTGTGQFF.

This clonotype was recorded a few times. The chain joins TRBV7-3 to TRBJ2-1; 8 nucleotides line up with TRBD2. This CDR3 region has 16 residues. Germline CDR1 and CDR2: SGHTA and FQGTGA. J was trimmed by 2 bases and V by 5 bases; bases with no gene match: 8. The CDR3 reads CASSPDGGATYNEQFF. The CDR3 DNA reads as TGTGCCAGCAGCCCCGACGGGGGGGCCACCTACAATGAGCAGTTCTTC.

The chain joins TRBV6-2 or TRBV6-3 to TRBJ1-6; weak D call: TRBD1 (5 bases). Trimming removed 5 bases from V and 5 bases from J, with 10 bases in between. The CDR3 extends over 14 amino acids. CDR1 is MNHEY, CDR2 SVGEGT, per germline. CDR3 region: CASSAGPDNSPLHF. In nucleotides, the CDR3 is TGTGCCAGCAGTGCGGGACCTGATAATTCACCCCTCCACTTT.

This chain joins TRBV15 and TRBJ1-5, with no clear D. The CDR3 loop spans 13 amino acids. CDR1 and CDR2 (germline): LNHNV, YYDKDF (reference sequence). V dropped 3 bases and J dropped 3 bases, with 6 bases sitting between them. The CDR3 DNA follows: TGTGCCACCAGCAGGGCCTTCAATCAGCCCCAGCATTTT. Its protein is CATSRAFNQPQHF.

Only a few counts were recorded for this clonotype. This CDR3 reads CASSQNVQDRAGGEKLFF. DNA of the CDR3: TGCGCCAGCAGCCAAAACGTACAGGACCGGGCCGGTGGTGAAAAACTGTTTTTT. The V and J genes are TRBV4-3 and TRBJ1-4; D is perhaps TRBD1 (5 bases). Trimming removed 2 bases from V and 7 bases from J, with 23 bases in between. The CDR3 has 18 amino acids. Germline V gene sequence: CDR1 LGHNA, CDR2 YSLEER.

J is TRBJ2-3 and V is TRBV7-9; either TRBD1 or TRBD2 may fit D (5 bases each). The CDR3 loop spans 15 amino acids. Germline V gene sequence: CDR1 SEHNR, CDR2 FQNEAQ (reference sequence). Trimming stripped 5 bases from V and 4 bases from J, with 16 bases between. The chain's CDR3 is CASSRDGTASDTQYF. CDR3 DNA: TGTGCCAGCAGCCGCGACGGGACCGCATCAGATACGCAGTATTTT.

The chain recombines TRBV9 with TRBJ2-1; 7 bases align to TRBD2. The trim removed 6 bases at V and 0 bases at J, leaving 12 bases unmatched. The length of the CDR3 is 17 residues. The germline CDR1 and CDR2 sequences are SGDLS and YYNGEE. The CDR3 reads CASTGPPQRGSYNEQFF. As DNA, the CDR3 is TGTGCCAGCACCGGTCCACCACAGCGGGGCTCCTACAATGAGCAGTTCTTC.

This chain joins TRBV3-1 and TRBJ2-5; D unclear. The DNA end favors TRBJ2-7, so the J call may be wrong. The CDR3 has 14 residues. The germline V gene has CDR1 LGHDT and CDR2 YNNKEL (reference sequence). This CDR3 reads CASRPSTGTYEQYF. The CDR3 DNA reads as TGTGCCAGCAGACCCTCGACCGGCACCTACGAGCAGTACTTC.

The CDR3 bases are TGTGCCAGTAGGGGGACCGGGACAGGGGGCCCCTACGAGCAGTACTTC. Translating it yields CASRGTGTGGPYEQYF. The V gene is TRBV19, the J gene TRBJ2-4; 12 nucleotides match TRBD1. The tail of the sequence fits TRBJ2-7 better, so the J call may be wrong. CDR1 and CDR2 (germline): LNHDA, SQIVND (reference sequence). The CDR3 spans 16 residues.

This chain links TRBV6-2 or TRBV6-3 with TRBJ2-7; D is unclear. CDR3 size: 11 residues. Germline CDR1 reads MNHEY; CDR2 reads SVGEGT. Trimming took off 1 base at V and 6 bases at J, with 4 bases between the two ends. This CDR3 reads CASSYWVEQYF. The CDR3 DNA reads as TGTGCCAGCAGTTACTGGGTCGAGCAGTACTTC.

The rearrangement uses TRBV20-1 and TRBJ1-1; 9 positions agree with TRBD1. From germline, CDR1 is DFQATT and CDR2 SNEGSKA (reference sequence). CDR3 length equals 13 residues. The ends lost 6 bases at V and 5 bases at J; junction bases unmatched: 7. CDR3 in amino acids: CSAPKDRGTEAFF. The DNA for the CDR3 is TGCAGTGCCCCTAAAGACAGGGGGACTGAAGCTTTCTTT.

V and J are TRBV5-4 and TRBJ1-1; D unresolved. Trimming stripped 4 bases from V and 5 bases from J, with 12 bases between. The CDR3 contains 13 residues. The germline gives CDR1 SGHNT, CDR2 YYREEE (reference sequence). CDR3 nucleotide sequence: TGTGCCAGCAGCCCGGATGGGTTTACTGAAGCTTTCTTT. Residues: CASSPDGFTEAFF.

Concerning this clonotype: Just one base apart from a much larger clone, this may be a read error. This chain connects TRBV11-1 to TRBJ2-1, with D tentatively TRBD2 (5 bases). The CDR3 is made up of 15 amino acids. Germline CDR1 is SGHAT and CDR2 is FQDESV (reference sequence). The V end lost 4 bases, the J end lost 7 bases, and 17 bases lay between the germline ends. Written as DNA, the CDR3 is TGTGCCAGCAGCTCAACAGAGGGCGCGGTGAATGAGCAGTTCTTC. It is translated as CASSSTEGAVNEQFF.